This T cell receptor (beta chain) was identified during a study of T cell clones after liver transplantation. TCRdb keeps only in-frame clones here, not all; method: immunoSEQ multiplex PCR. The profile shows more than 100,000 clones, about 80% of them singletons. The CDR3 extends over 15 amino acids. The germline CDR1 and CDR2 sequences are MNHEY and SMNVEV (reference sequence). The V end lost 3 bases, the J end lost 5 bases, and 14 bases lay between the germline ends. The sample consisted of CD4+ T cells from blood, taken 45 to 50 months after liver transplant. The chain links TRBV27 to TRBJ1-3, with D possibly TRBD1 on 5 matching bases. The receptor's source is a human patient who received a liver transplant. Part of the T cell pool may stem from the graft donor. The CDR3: CASSLRGDQRNTIYF. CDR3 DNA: TGTGCCAGCAGTTTGAGGGGAGACCAAAGAAACACCATATATTTT.